The clone carrying this T cell receptor beta chain came up many times. CDR1 and CDR2 from the germline V gene are SGHTA and FQGNSA. The CDR3 spans 14 residues. Trimming cost V 8 bases and J 6 bases, with 17 bases left between them. The sample comes from a study of neurological immune-mediated disorders. Stated time point: longitudinal time-point 2. Each CDR3 protein is one row after TCRdb ran MiXCR on the 5' RACE reads. This sample has some 60,000 distinct CDR3 sequences; more than 9.5% occur once, and the top ten carry approximately 13%. This sequence was found in a man aged 25-40 years in good health. Sequencing input: PBMCs. The chain employs TRBV7-2 and TRBJ1-5; D may be TRBD1 (5 bases). The CDR3 sequence: CASGGHRFGQPQHF. The CDR3 DNA reads as TGTGCCAGCGGCGGTCACAGGTTTGGTCAGCCCCAGCATTTT.